This is a list of T cell receptor beta chains from one sample in a study of neurological immune-mediated disorders. Each CDR3 protein gets one entry after TCRdb re-called the 5' RACE reads with MiXCR. The data contain tens of thousands of distinct CDR3 sequences, 9.5% to 15% of them seen just once; the ten biggest clones take up roughly 10%. The specimen sequenced was PBMCs. The receptors derive from a woman aged 55-69 years with HTLV-1-associated myelopathy (HAM/TSP). Both conserved end residues are part of each CDR3. A D gene is named only where the DNA matches it firmly. Clone size, where shown, is once, few, many, or a class for clones that have expanded.

D,J,V,size,DNA,CDR3
TRBD1,TRBJ2-3,TRBV5-1,NA,TGCGCCAGCAGCCGACAGGGCGGCACAGATACGCAGTATTTT,CASSRQGGTDTQYF
TRBD2,TRBJ2-3,TRBV12-3/TRBV12-4,many,TGTGCCAGCAGCTACACAACAACTAGCGGACGATCTAGCACAGATACGCAGTATTTT,CASSYTTTSGRSSTDTQYF
NA,TRBJ2-7,TRBV29-1,many,TGCAGCGTTGAAGTCCTCAGCCAGTACGAGCAGTACTTC,CSVEVLSQYEQYF
TRBD2,TRBJ2-7,TRBV5-1,many,TGCGCCAGCAGCCAGGGACTAGTATCTGCCGAGCAGTACTTC,CASSQGLVSAEQYF
TRBD2,TRBJ2-7,TRBV5-1,NA,TGCGCCAGCAGTTACCTAGCGGGAAGCGAGCAGTACTTC,CASSYLAGSEQYF
TRBD1,TRBJ2-1,TRBV12-3/TRBV12-4,many,TGTGCCAGCAGAAACAGGGGAAGTGAGCAGTTCTTC,CASRNRGSEQFF
NA,TRBJ2-4,TRBV28,few,TGTGCCAGCAGTGTATCAGAGTCTCGAGCCAAAAACATTCAGTACTTC,CASSVSESRAKNIQYF
TRBD2,TRBJ2-1,TRBV4-2,many,TGTGCCAGCAGCCAAGATCTGGCGGGAGGGTCCTACAATGAGCAGTTCTTC,CASSQDLAGGSYNEQFF
TRBD1,TRBJ1-5,TRBV28,many,TGTGCCAGCAGTCCCTGGGGGCAGGGGGCTCAGCCCCAGCATTTT,CASSPWGQGAQPQHF
TRBD2,TRBJ2-3,TRBV20-1,many,TGCAGTGCTACCGGTAGCGGGAACACAGATACGCAGTATTTT,CSATGSGNTDTQYF
TRBD1,TRBJ2-1,TRBV11-3,many,TGTGCCAGCAGCTTACGGGGACAGGACTACAATGAGCAGTTCTTC,CASSLRGQDYNEQFF
NA,TRBJ1-1,TRBV5-6,few,TGTGCCAGCAGCCCGCGCCCCGGGCCAGTCAGGGGGAACACTGAAGCTTTCTTT,CASSPRPGPVRGNTEAFF
NA,TRBJ2-1,TRBV6-2/TRBV6-3,few,TGTGCCAGCAGTTACCGTAGCAGGCTCAATGAGCAGTTCTTC,CASSYRSRLNEQFF
NA,TRBJ2-2,TRBV15,many,TGTGCCACCAGCAGAGATCGGGGGTTCGGGGGTGGAACCGGGGAGCTGTTTTTT,CATSRDRGFGGGTGELFF
NA,TRBJ2-1,TRBV6-2/TRBV6-3,NA,TGTGCCAGCACCTCACGCGGGGGGACAGGGCGCAATGAGCAGTTCTTC,CASTSRGGTGRNEQFF
TRBD2,TRBJ2-1,TRBV10-3,many,TGTGCCATCAGCGGGACTAGCGGGACCAATGAGCAGTTCTTC,CAISGTSGTNEQFF
TRBD2,TRBJ2-1,TRBV12-3/TRBV12-4,many,TGTGCCAGCAGTTTTCAGATGGGACTAGCGGCAACCCATCTCTCCTACAATGAGCAGTTCTTC,CASSFQMGLAATHLSYNEQFF
NA,TRBJ2-5,TRBV6-6,NA,TGTGCCAGCAGTTACTTTATCCGGCCACAAGAGACCCAGTACTTC,CASSYFIRPQETQYF
TRBD1,TRBJ2-2,TRBV6-2/TRBV6-3,many,TGTGCCAGCCGGGACAGGGGAAACACCGGGGAGCTGTTTTTT,CASRDRGNTGELFF
TRBD2,TRBJ2-7,TRBV7-9,many,TGTGCCAGCAGCCTGGACGGCGGGAGGGGGCGAAACGAGCAGTACTTC,CASSLDGGRGRNEQYF
TRBD2,TRBJ2-3,TRBV27,large,TGTGCCAGCAGTATCCTTAGCGGGAGCACAGATACGCAGTATTTT,CASSILSGSTDTQYF
TRBD2,TRBJ2-1,TRBV5-1,many,TGCGCCAGCAGCCTTCGACTAGCGGGAGTCGACAATGAGCAGTTCTTC,CASSLRLAGVDNEQFF
NA,TRBJ2-5,TRBV12-3/TRBV12-4,many,TGTGCCAGCAGCCAAAAGGGCGGCCAAGAGACCCAGTACTTC,CASSQKGGQETQYF
TRBD2,TRBJ2-1,TRBV14,many,TGTGCCAGCAGCCTAGTAGGACTAGGGTACAATGAGCAGTTCTTC,CASSLVGLGYNEQFF